This TCR beta chain was identified in a study of control samples from healthy donors and cancer patients. Method: immunoSEQ multiplex PCR; TCRdb's copy keeps in-frame clones and lacks some. The table has 120,000 or so clones, about 89% seen once. This CDR3 region has 15 residues. V was pared by 2 bases and J by 4 bases, with 11 bases between. The germline V gene encodes CDR1 SSHAT and CDR2 FNYEAQ (reference sequence). The sample taken for sequencing was blood. The V gene is TRBV7-7, the J gene TRBJ2-2; D is ambiguous. The receptor's source is a man aged 60-69 years in good health. The CDR3 loop is CASSLTLDGTGELFF. CDR3 coding DNA: TGTGCCAGCAGCTTAACGCTCGATGGCACCGGGGAGCTGTTTTTT.